The sequence of this TCR beta chain was determined in a study of blood T cells in healthy people across ages. Whole-study context: About one barcoded beta molecule per two T cells came from capture by template switching.

V lost 5 bases to trimming and J lost 7 bases, with 9 bases between them. The CDR3 covers 12 residues. Germline V gives CDR1 ENHRY, CDR2 SYGVKD. Together with a sample-barcoded 5' primer, a J-beta primer mix was included in a second PCR lasting about 7 to 12 cycles. One entry per CDR3 protein, called by TCRdb with MiXCR from the 5' RACE reads. Of 950,000 to 1,200,000 distinct CDR3 sequences listed, 35% to 40% were seen once; the top ten hold roughly 13%. Sample: blood. The source is a man aged 18-30 years in good health. The rearrangement links TRBV10-3 to TRBJ2-1; D is uncertain. The CDR3: CAISSSRNEQFF. The DNA for the CDR3 is TGTGCCATCAGTTCGAGCCGTAATGAGCAGTTCTTC.